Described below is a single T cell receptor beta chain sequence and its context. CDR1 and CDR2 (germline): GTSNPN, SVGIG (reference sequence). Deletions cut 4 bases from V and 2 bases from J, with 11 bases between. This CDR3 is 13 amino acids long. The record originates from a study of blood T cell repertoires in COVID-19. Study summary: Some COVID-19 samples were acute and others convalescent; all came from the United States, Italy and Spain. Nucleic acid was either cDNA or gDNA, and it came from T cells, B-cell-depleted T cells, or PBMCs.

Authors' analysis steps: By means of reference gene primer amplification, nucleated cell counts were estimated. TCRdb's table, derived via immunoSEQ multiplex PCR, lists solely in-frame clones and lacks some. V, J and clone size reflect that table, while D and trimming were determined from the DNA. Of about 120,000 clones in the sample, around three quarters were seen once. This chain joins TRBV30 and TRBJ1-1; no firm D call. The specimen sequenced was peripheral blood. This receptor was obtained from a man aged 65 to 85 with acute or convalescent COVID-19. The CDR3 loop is CAWKRTENTEAFF. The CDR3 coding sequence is TGTGCCTGGAAAAGAACAGAAAACACTGAAGCTTTCTTT. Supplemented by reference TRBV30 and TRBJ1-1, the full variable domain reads SQTIHQWPATLVQPVGSPLSLECTVEGTSNPNLYWYRQAAGRGLQLLFYSVGIGQISSEVPQNLSASRPQDRQFILSSKKLLLSDSGFYLCAWKRTENTEAFFGQGTRLTVV.